What follows are 20 T cell receptor beta chains derived from one specimen sequenced in a study of beta chain features in type 1 diabetes. As every portion of the isolated RNA was reverse transcribed, the sequencing read expressed TCRB transcripts. The assay was immunoSEQ multiplex PCR, and TCRdb's table has in-frame clones only and misses some. The sample has 300,000 to 450,000 clones, roughly an eighth seen once; the top ten hold around 0.02%. The source material was naive CD4+ T cells from blood. The receptors here all came from a man aged 18-30 years in good health.

The CDR3 protein is CASSPIPGRGGAMNTEAFF. DNA for the CDR3: TGTGCCAGCAGTCCAATACCTGGTCGGGGAGGGGCGATGAACACTGAAGCTTTCTTT. The V call is TRBV7-9, the J call TRBJ1-1; possibly TRBD1 for D (5 bases). This CDR3 spans 19 amino acids. CDR1 and CDR2 (germline): SEHNR, FQNEAQ (reference sequence). Between the trimmed V and J ends, which lost 6 bases and 0 bases, there was a span of 26 bases. The whole variable domain, remainder taken from reference TRBV7-9 and TRBJ1-1, is DTGVSQNPRHKITKRGQNVTFRCDPISEHNRLYWYRQTLGQGPEFLTYFQNEAQLEKSRLLSDRFSAERPKGSFSTLEIQRTEQGDSAMYLCASSPIPGRGGAMNTEAFFGQGTRLTVV.

This clone came up a few times. The rearrangement links TRBV2 to TRBJ1-1, with 8 bases lining up with TRBD1. V lost 6 bases, J lost 6 bases, and 9 bases stayed unmatched. CDR1 and CDR2 from the germline V gene are SNHLY and FYNNEI. This CDR3 has 14 residues. The CDR3, as DNA: TGTGCCAGCAGCGAGACAGGGGCACTTCCTGAAGCTTTCTTT. Protein sequence: CASSETGALPEAFF. Complete variable domain (other parts from reference TRBV2 and TRBJ1-1): EPEVTQTPSHQVTQMGQEVILRCVPISNHLYFYWYRQILGQKVEFLVSFYNNEISEKSEIFDDQFSVERPDGSNFTLKIRSTKLEDSAMYFCASSETGALPEAFFGQGTRLTVV.

This clone was seen more than once but under ten times. The chain links TRBV5-4 to TRBJ2-7; D call uncertain. Germline V gene sequence: CDR1 SGHNT, CDR2 YYREEE (reference sequence). V was shortened by 2 bases and J by 0 bases, with 9 bases between the two germline ends. CDR3 length: 14 residues. CDR3 region: CASSFSMSSYEQYF. The CDR3 bases are TGTGCCAGCAGCTTCTCAATGAGCTCCTACGAGCAGTACTTC.

The V call is TRBV9, the J call TRBJ2-7; no firm D call. The CDR3 loop spans 13 amino acids. Between the trimmed V and J ends, which lost 0 bases and 3 bases, there was a span of 7 bases. Germline V gene data show CDR1 as SGDLS and CDR2 as YYNGEE. CDR3 DNA sequence: TGTGCCAGCAGCGTAGCAGAGGACTACGAGCAGTACTTC. This encodes CASSVAEDYEQYF. Together with reference TRBV9 and TRBJ2-7, the CDR3 gives the full variable domain: DSGVTQTPKHLITATGQRVTLRCSPRSGDLSVYWYQQSLDQGLQFLIQYYNGEERAKGNILERFSAQQFPDLHSELNLSSLELGDSALYFCASSVAEDYEQYFGPGTRLTVT.

J is TRBJ2-7 and V is TRBV30; perhaps TRBD1 as D (6 bases). Germline V gene data show CDR1 as GTSNPN and CDR2 as SVGIG (reference sequence). The length of the CDR3 is 11 residues. V was pared by 5 bases and J by 3 bases, with 8 bases between. CDR3 sequence: CAWATGYEQYF. CDR3 sequence (DNA): TGTGCCTGGGCGACAGGCTACGAGCAGTACTTC.

The V call is TRBV28, the J call TRBJ2-2; the D gene is possibly TRBD2 (5 bases). The V and J ends lost 5 bases and 6 bases respectively, with 16 bases between them. The germline V gene has CDR1 MDHEN and CDR2 SYDVKM. The CDR3 spans 15 residues. The CDR3 nucleotides read TGTGCCAGCAGTGCCCCGGGGTTGAAAGCCGGGGAGCTGTTTTTT. This codes for CASSAPGLKAGELFF.

The genes are TRBV4-2 and TRBJ2-7; unclear D gene. V gave up 1 base and J gave up 0 bases, with 10 bases separating them. CDR1 and CDR2 from the germline V gene are LGHNA and YNFKEQ. The CDR3 covers 15 residues. DNA of the CDR3: TGTGCCAGCAGCCAAGGGAGAGGCAGCTCCTACGAGCAGTACTTC. This sequence encodes CASSQGRGSSYEQYF.

The chain links TRBV28 to TRBJ2-3; weak D call: TRBD1 (6 bases). The length of the CDR3 is 16 residues. The germline V gene has CDR1 MDHEN and CDR2 SYDVKM. V shed 6 bases and J shed 0 bases, with 16 bases lying between them. CDR3 sequence (DNA): TGTGCCAGCAGGTTCCAGGGGCGGCTTAGCACAGATACGCAGTATTTT. Protein: CASRFQGRLSTDTQYF.

The chain is built from TRBV10-3 and TRBJ2-5, with 10 positions matching TRBD1. The germline gives CDR1 ENHRY, CDR2 SYGVKD. Germline trimming cut 3 bases from V and 5 bases from J; bases unmatched to any gene: 6. The CDR3 length is 15 residues. CDR3: CAISDRDRGSETQYF. The DNA of the CDR3 is TGTGCCATCAGTGACCGGGACAGGGGTTCGGAGACCCAGTACTTC.

A few counts support this clone. The chain joins TRBV7-2 to TRBJ2-4; 7 bases are shared with TRBD1. The CDR3 is made up of 18 amino acids. V shed 5 bases, J shed 0 bases, and the junction held 13 bases outside the gene matches. Looked up from germline, CDR1 is SGHTA and CDR2 is FQGNSA. This CDR3 reads CASSTSQPGGLAKNIQYF. The DNA for the CDR3 is TGTGCCAGCAGCACATCACAGCCAGGGGGATTAGCCAAAAACATTCAGTACTTC. Drawing the rest from reference TRBV7-2 and TRBJ2-4, the complete variable domain is GAGVSQSPSNKVTEKGKDVELRCDPISGHTALYWYRQSLGQGLEFLIYFQGNSAPDKSGLPSDRFSAERTGGSVSTLTIQRTQQEDSAVYLCASSTSQPGGLAKNIQYFGAGTRLSVL.

The sample holds a few counts of this clone. V and J are TRBV7-9 and TRBJ1-2, with 8 bases that match TRBD1. The J segment lost 7 bases and the V segment lost 5 bases, leaving 9 bases of the junction unmatched. The germline V gene has CDR1 SEHNR and CDR2 FQNEAQ (reference sequence). This CDR3 has 14 residues. The CDR3, as DNA: TGTGCCAGCAGCCTGCCAGGGACAGGTCTTGGCTACACCTTC. Protein product: CASSLPGTGLGYTF.

This chain connects TRBV4-2 to TRBJ2-5, with TRBD2 matching over 11 bases. The J segment lost 5 bases and the V segment lost 4 bases, leaving 15 bases of the junction unmatched. CDR1 is LGHNA, CDR2 YNFKEQ, per germline. CDR3 size: 18 residues. CDR3 in DNA: TGTGCCAGCAGCCGGTCACCTTTAGCGGGGGGGCCGGGGGAGACCCAGTACTTC. It translates to CASSRSPLAGGPGETQYF.

V gene TRBV5-4 combines with J gene TRBJ2-5, with TRBD2 matching over 10 bases. J was trimmed by 5 bases and V by 1 base; bases with no gene match: 5. Germline CDR1 and CDR2: SGHNT and YYREEE (reference sequence). The CDR3 loop spans 15 amino acids. CDR3 sequence: CASSLWSGGAETQYF. CDR3 DNA: TGTGCCAGCAGCTTGTGGAGCGGGGGGGCCGAGACCCAGTACTTC. Full variable domain (outside the CDR3, taken from reference TRBV5-4 and TRBJ2-5): ETGVTQSPTHLIKTRGQQVTLRCSSQSGHNTVSWYQQALGQGPQFIFQYYREEENGRGNFPPRFSGLQFPNYSSELNVNALELDDSALYLCASSLWSGGAETQYFGPGTRLLVL.

The genes are TRBV7-8 and TRBJ2-2; D is undetermined. The CDR3 consists of 14 residues. Germline V gives CDR1 SGHVS, CDR2 FQNEAQ. V lost 1 base and J lost 1, with 4 bases in between. The CDR3 DNA follows: TGTGCCAGCAGCTTAGTAAAGAACACCGGGGAGCTGTTTTTT. Translating gives CASSLVKNTGELFF.

This clone occurred a few times. The chain couples TRBV19 to TRBJ2-7, with TRBD1 identical over 12 bases. Trimming at V came to 6 bases and at J to 2 bases, leaving 8 bases not matched to a gene. The CDR3 length is 16 residues. The germline V gene encodes CDR1 LNHDA and CDR2 SQIVND (reference sequence). The CDR3 DNA is TGTGCCAGTAGCGGTAAAGGGACAGGGGGCCCCTACGAGCAGTACTTC. Protein product: CASSGKGTGGPYEQYF.

This clone was seen a few times. The J gene is TRBJ1-2, the V gene TRBV28, with D perhaps matching TRBD1 (6 bases). V was cut by 6 bases and J by 2 bases, with 19 bases left in between. CDR1 and CDR2 from the germline V gene are MDHEN and SYDVKM. The CDR3 is 16 amino acids. The CDR3 sequence: CASSPPEGDPNYGYTF. Here the CDR3 DNA reads TGTGCCAGCAGCCCTCCAGAGGGGGATCCCAACTATGGCTACACCTTC.

The rearrangement uses TRBV18 and TRBJ2-6, with D uncertain. Germline V CDR1 and CDR2: KGHSH, LQKENI. Trimming removed 5 bases at V and 0 bases at J, with 14 bases between. CDR3 length equals 17 residues. This chain's CDR3 is CASSITPAGSGANVLTF. CDR3 nucleotides: TGTGCCAGCTCAATTACGCCCGCAGGCTCTGGGGCCAACGTCCTGACTTTC.

The chain combines TRBV9 with TRBJ1-2; weak D call: TRBD1 (5 bases). V shed 0 bases and J shed 5 bases, with 11 bases lying between them. Germline CDR1 and CDR2: SGDLS and YYNGEE. CDR3 length: 14 residues. This CDR3 is CASSVGPGTYGYTF. CDR3 in DNA: TGTGCCAGCAGCGTAGGTCCAGGGACTTATGGCTACACCTTC.

This clone came up a few times. The chain is built from TRBV7-3 and TRBJ2-3; possible D gene TRBD2, 6 bases. The V gene's germline CDR1 is SGHTA and CDR2 FQGTGA. This CDR3 comprises 16 residues. V dropped 3 bases and J dropped 4 bases, with 17 bases sitting between them. DNA of the CDR3: TGTGCCAGCAGCTTTGCACCGGGACTGTACGCAGATACGCAGTATTTT. Its translation: CASSFAPGLYADTQYF. Supplemented by reference TRBV7-3 and TRBJ2-3, the full variable domain reads GAGVSQTPSNKVTEKGKYVELRCDPISGHTALYWYRQSLGQGPEFLIYFQGTGAADDSGLPNDRFFAVRPEGSVSTLKIQRTERGDSAVYLCASSFAPGLYADTQYFGPGTRLTVL.

The chain combines TRBV9 with TRBJ2-4; 8 bases match TRBD2. The trim removed 0 bases at V and 12 bases at J, leaving 8 bases unmatched. This CDR3 has 14 residues. CDR1 is SGDLS and CDR2 is YYNGEE in the germline V gene. CDR3 sequence: CASSVAPGGTGQYF. The CDR3 DNA is TGTGCCAGCAGCGTAGCTCCGGGGGGGACGGGTCAGTACTTC. Looking up the rest from reference TRBV9 and TRBJ2-4 gives the full variable domain: DSGVTQTPKHLITATGQRVTLRCSPRSGDLSVYWYQQSLDQGLQFLIQYYNGEERAKGNILERFSAQQFPDLHSELNLSSLELGDSALYFCASSVAPGGTGQYFGAGTRLSVL.